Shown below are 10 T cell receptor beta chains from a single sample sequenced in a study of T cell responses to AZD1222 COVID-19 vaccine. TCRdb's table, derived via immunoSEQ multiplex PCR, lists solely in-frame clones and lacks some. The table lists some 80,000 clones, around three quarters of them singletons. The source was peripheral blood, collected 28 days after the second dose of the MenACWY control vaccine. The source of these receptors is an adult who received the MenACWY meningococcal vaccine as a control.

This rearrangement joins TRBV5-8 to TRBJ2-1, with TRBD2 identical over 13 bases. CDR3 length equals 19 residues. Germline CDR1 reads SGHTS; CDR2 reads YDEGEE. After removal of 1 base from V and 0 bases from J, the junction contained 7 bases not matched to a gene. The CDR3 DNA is TGTGCCAGCAGCTTGCTAGGGACTAGCGGGGCCTCCTCCTACAATGAGCAGTTCTTC. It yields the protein CASSLLGTSGASSYNEQFF.

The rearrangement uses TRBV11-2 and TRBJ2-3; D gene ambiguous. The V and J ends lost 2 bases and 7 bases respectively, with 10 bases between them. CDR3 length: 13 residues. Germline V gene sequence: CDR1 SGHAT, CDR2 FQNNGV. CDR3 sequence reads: CASSLSPENTQYF. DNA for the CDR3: TGTGCCAGCAGCTTATCCCCCGAGAATACGCAGTATTTT.

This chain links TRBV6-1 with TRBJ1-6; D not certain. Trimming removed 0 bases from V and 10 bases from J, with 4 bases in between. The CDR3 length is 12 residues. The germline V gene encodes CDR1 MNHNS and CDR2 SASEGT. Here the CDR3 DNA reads TGTGCCAGCAGTGAAGCGCGATCACCCCTCCACTTT. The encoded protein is CASSEARSPLHF.

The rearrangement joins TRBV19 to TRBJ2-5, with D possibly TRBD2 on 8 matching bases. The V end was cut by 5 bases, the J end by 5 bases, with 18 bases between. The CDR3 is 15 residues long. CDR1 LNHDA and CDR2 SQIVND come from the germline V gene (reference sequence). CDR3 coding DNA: TGTGCCAGTAGTTTACAGGGGACGGGAGGGGAGACCCAGTACTTC. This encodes CASSLQGTGGETQYF. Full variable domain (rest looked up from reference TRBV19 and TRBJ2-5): DGGITQSPKYLFRKEGQNVTLSCEQNLNHDAMYWYRQDPGQGLRLIYYSQIVNDFQKGDIAEGYSVSREKKESFPLTVTSAQKNPTAFYLCASSLQGTGGETQYFGPGTRLLVL.

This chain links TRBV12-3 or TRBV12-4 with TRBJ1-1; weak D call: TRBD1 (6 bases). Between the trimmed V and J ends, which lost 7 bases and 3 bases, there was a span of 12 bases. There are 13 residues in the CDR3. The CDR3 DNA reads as TGTGCCAGCAACCGGAACAGGGACACTGAAGCTTTCTTT. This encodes CASNRNRDTEAFF.

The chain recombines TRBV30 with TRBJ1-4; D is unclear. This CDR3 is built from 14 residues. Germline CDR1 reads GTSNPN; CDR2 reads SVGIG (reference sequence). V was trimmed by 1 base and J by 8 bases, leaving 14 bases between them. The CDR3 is CAWSDMGRNEKLFF. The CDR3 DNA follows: TGTGCCTGGAGTGATATGGGGAGGAACGAAAAACTGTTTTTT.

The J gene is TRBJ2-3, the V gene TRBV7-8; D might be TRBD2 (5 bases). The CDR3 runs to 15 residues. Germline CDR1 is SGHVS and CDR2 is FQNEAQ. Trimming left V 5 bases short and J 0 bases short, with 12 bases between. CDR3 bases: TGTGCCAGCAGCCGGCGGACTTCTAGCACAGATACGCAGTATTTT. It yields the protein CASSRRTSSTDTQYF.

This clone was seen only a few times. The CDR3 loop is CASSLSLDFTDTQYF. The CDR3 coding sequence is TGTGCCAGCAGCTTAAGTTTAGACTTCACAGATACGCAGTATTTT. V gene TRBV7-9 combines with J gene TRBJ2-3; D is undetermined. The CDR3 length is 15 residues. The germline gives CDR1 SEHNR, CDR2 FQNEAQ (reference sequence). The V gene lost 2 bases and the J gene lost 2 bases, with 11 bases spanning the gap. The complete variable domain, with remaining parts taken from reference TRBV7-9 and TRBJ2-3, reads DTGVSQNPRHKITKRGQNVTFRCDPISEHNRLYWYRQTLGQGPEFLTYFQNEAQLEKSRLLSDRFSAERPKGSFSTLEIQRTEQGDSAMYLCASSLSLDFTDTQYFGPGTRLTVL.

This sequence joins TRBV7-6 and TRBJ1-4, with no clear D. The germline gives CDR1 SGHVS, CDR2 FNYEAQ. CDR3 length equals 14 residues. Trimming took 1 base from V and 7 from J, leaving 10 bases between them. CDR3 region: CASSLDGLGEKLFF. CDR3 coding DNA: TGTGCCAGCAGCTTAGATGGACTCGGTGAAAAACTGTTTTTT.

The CDR3 protein is CASKGTPNTGELFF. In nucleotides, the CDR3 is TGTGCCAGCAAAGGGACACCGAACACCGGGGAGCTGTTTTTT. This chain connects TRBV6-5 to TRBJ2-2; the D gene is possibly TRBD1 (6 bases). V was pared by 7 bases and J by 0 bases, with 9 bases between. Per germline, CDR1 MNHEY and CDR2 SVGAGI. CDR3 length: 14 amino acids.